A single sample is the source of the 24 T cell receptor beta chains below, sequenced in a study of blood T cell repertoires in COVID-19. The table came from immunoSEQ multiplex PCR; TCRdb's copy has only in-frame clones and leaves some out. The data show around 100,000 clones, 90% seen once. The material sequenced was peripheral blood. The receptors originated from a woman between 50 and 59 years old with acute or convalescent COVID-19.

The rearrangement uses TRBV19 and TRBJ1-4, with 9 positions matching TRBD1. Unmatched junction bases numbered 14, after V lost 8 bases and J lost 10 bases. Per germline, CDR1 LNHDA and CDR2 SQIVND (reference sequence). The CDR3 covers 15 residues. CDR3 loop: CASFTPGQGDGKLFF. CDR3 bases: TGTGCCAGTTTTACTCCGGGACAGGGCGATGGAAAACTGTTTTTT.

This clone was counted a single time. The CDR3 reads CASSLGGLAGIKNIQYF. The CDR3 nucleotides read TGTGCCAGCAGCTTAGGGGGACTAGCGGGTATCAAAAACATTCAGTACTTC. This chain connects TRBV7-9 to TRBJ2-4; TRBD2 agrees at 12 bases. Per the germline V gene, CDR1 is SEHNR and CDR2 is FQNEAQ (reference sequence). The CDR3 is 17 amino acids. Trimming took 1 base from V and 3 from J; bases not matched to a gene: 4.

The gene calls are TRBV5-1 and TRBJ1-1; the D gene is possibly TRBD1 (6 bases). Germline CDR1 reads SGHRS; CDR2 reads YFSETQ. The V end lost 0 bases, the J end lost 11 bases, and 14 bases lay between the germline ends. This CDR3 is 13 amino acids long. The CDR3: CASSLEGGVGAFF. In DNA, the CDR3 is TGCGCCAGCAGCTTGGAAGGGGGGGTAGGTGCTTTCTTT.

The CDR3 protein is CASSLNVLGPSSGVAFF. The CDR3 DNA reads as TGTGCCAGCAGCTTGAATGTACTGGGGCCCTCCTCTGGTGTAGCTTTCTTT. This chain links TRBV7-2 with TRBJ1-1; D is possibly TRBD1 (5 bases). The CDR3 runs 17 residues. V was shortened by 3 bases and J by 10 bases, with 27 bases between the two germline ends. Germline V gene sequence: CDR1 SGHTA, CDR2 FQGNSA.

This rearrangement joins TRBV23-1 to TRBJ1-2, with 7 bases lining up with TRBD1. TRBV23-1 qualifies as an ORF whose function is uncertain. The CDR3 is made up of 14 amino acids. V dropped 3 bases and J dropped 4; count of bases not matched to a gene: 5. The CDR3 loop reads CASSHQTGSYGYTF. CDR3 in DNA: TGCGCCAGCAGTCACCAGACAGGGAGCTATGGCTACACCTTC.

The chain carries TRBV7-9 and TRBJ2-3; D is possibly TRBD2 (6 bases). Per germline, CDR1 SEHNR and CDR2 FQNEAQ (reference sequence). The length of the CDR3 is 14 residues. Trimming stripped 5 bases from V and 6 bases from J, with 15 bases between. The CDR3 here is CASSLPPGDDTQYF. The CDR3 coding sequence is TGTGCCAGCAGCCTCCCGCCGGGGGACGATACGCAGTATTTT.

The chain combines TRBV27 with TRBJ1-1; possibly TRBD1 for D (5 bases). Germline V CDR1 and CDR2: MNHEY, SMNVEV (reference sequence). The V gene lost 8 bases and the J gene lost 10 bases, with 17 bases spanning the gap. The CDR3 spans 12 residues. CDR3 bases: TGTGCCAGCCGGGCGTCGGGGGGTTTAGCTTTCTTT. Its translation is CASRASGGLAFF.

Comments on this clone: The junction differs from germline at one of its ends, possibly a read error. J is TRBJ1-5 and V is TRBV12-3 or TRBV12-4; TRBD1 matches at 7 bases. This CDR3 is 12 amino acids long. CDR3 sequence (DNA): TGTGCCAGCAGTTCACGGACAGGCCCCCCGCATTTT. Protein: CASSSRTGPPHF.

This clone has just one count. The chain links TRBV12-3 or TRBV12-4 to TRBJ1-1, with D possibly matching TRBD1 (5 bases). The CDR3 spans 13 residues. V was clipped by 3 bases and J by 4 bases, with 9 bases between them. The CDR3 sequence: CASSLRGGTEAFF. In DNA form, the CDR3 reads TGTGCCAGCAGTTTGCGGGGGGGCACTGAAGCTTTCTTT.

The CDR3 here is CAVEDSVNYGYTF. CDR3 sequence (DNA): TGTGCGGTGGAAGACTCCGTTAACTATGGCTACACCTTC. The chain recombines TRBV30 with TRBJ1-2; D is unclear. The CDR3 totals 13 residues. Per the germline V gene, CDR1 is GTSNPN and CDR2 is SVGIG (reference sequence).

The chain joins TRBV5-5 to TRBJ1-2; D is undetermined. Germline V gene data show CDR1 as SGHKS and CDR2 as YYEKEE (reference sequence). CDR3 length: 14 residues. V lost 0 bases to trimming and J lost 3 bases, with 9 bases between them. The CDR3 nucleotides read TGTGCCAGCAGCTTGGCAGGCGGGGACTATGGCTACACCTTC. This translates into CASSLAGGDYGYTF. Complete variable domain (other parts from reference TRBV5-5 and TRBJ1-2): DAGVTQSPTHLIKTRGQQVTLRCSPISGHKSVSWYQQVLGQGPQFIFQYYEKEERGRGNFPDRFSARQFPNYSSELNVNALLLGDSALYLCASSLAGGDYGYTFGSGTRLTVV.

About this clone: The same CDR3 also results from other DNA sequences found in this sample. The rearrangement links TRBV5-1 to TRBJ1-1, with 7 bases aligning to TRBD1. Per the germline V gene, CDR1 is SGHRS and CDR2 is YFSETQ. The CDR3 totals 13 residues. With V trimmed by 3 bases and J by 4 bases, 3 bases remained unmatched. The CDR3 is CASSSQGTTEAFF. The CDR3 nucleotides are TGCGCCAGCAGCTCACAGGGGACCACTGAAGCTTTCTTT.

A few counts support this clone. The gene calls are TRBV24-1 and TRBJ2-2, with no clear D. Trimming shortened V by 3 bases and J by 4 bases, and 8 bases separated the two germline ends. Germline V gene data show CDR1 as KGHDR and CDR2 as SFDVKD. The CDR3 is 14 amino acids. CDR3 sequence: CATSDEDRTGELFF. The CDR3 nucleotides are TGTGCCACCAGTGATGAGGATCGCACCGGGGAGCTGTTTTTT.

The sample holds a few counts of this clone. This rearrangement joins TRBV5-1 to TRBJ1-1; D gene uncertain. In germline, CDR1 is SGHRS, CDR2 YFSETQ. V shed 1 base and J shed 0 bases, with 10 bases lying between them. This CDR3 contains 15 residues. This chain's CDR3 is CASSLQSDMNTEAFF. The CDR3 nucleotides read TGCGCCAGCAGCTTGCAGTCAGACATGAACACTGAAGCTTTCTTT.

V gene TRBV27 combines with J gene TRBJ1-2; 7 nucleotides align to TRBD1. This CDR3 is 14 amino acids long. Germline V gives CDR1 MNHEY, CDR2 SMNVEV (reference sequence). V shed 2 bases and J 5 bases; nucleotides not matched to a gene: 5. The CDR3 loop reads CASSLRTGWYGYTF. CDR3 in DNA: TGTGCCAGCAGTTTAAGGACAGGATGGTATGGCTACACCTTC.

The chain employs TRBV6-2 or TRBV6-3 and TRBJ2-1; D perhaps matches TRBD2 (5 bases). The CDR3 sequence is 16 residues long. V lost 6 bases to trimming and J lost 7 bases, with 22 bases between them. From germline, CDR1 is MNHEY and CDR2 SVGEGT. CDR3 coding DNA: TGTGCCAGCAGACCTATAGCAACCGGGATTGGTAATGAGCAGTTCTTC. Translated, it gives CASRPIATGIGNEQFF.

The J gene is TRBJ2-1, the V gene TRBV7-3; 9 nucleotides line up with TRBD2. V lost 4 bases and J lost 7; bases outside the gene matches: 2. This CDR3 is 13 amino acids long. The V gene's germline CDR1 is SGHTA and CDR2 FQGTGA. CDR3 region: CASSSSGGNEQFF. For the CDR3, the DNA is TGTGCCAGCAGCTCCAGCGGGGGGAATGAGCAGTTCTTC.

A single count supports this clone. CDR3: CASSPDRRPSGANVLTF. The CDR3 nucleotides read TGTGCCAGCAGCCCGGACAGGAGACCCTCTGGGGCCAACGTCCTGACTTTC. The rearrangement joins TRBV13 to TRBJ2-6, with 7 positions matching TRBD1. The ends lost 5 bases at V and 0 bases at J; junction bases unmatched: 7. Looked up from germline, CDR1 is PRHDT and CDR2 is FYEKMQ (reference sequence). The CDR3 runs 17 residues.

The gene calls are TRBV12-5 and TRBJ1-1; D gene ambiguous. The CDR3 runs to 17 residues. The V end lost 0 bases, the J end lost 8 bases, and 22 bases lay between the germline ends. Germline V gives CDR1 LGHNT, CDR2 FRNRAP. The DNA of the CDR3 is TGTGCTAGTGGTTTGGTAATACGTCTAGGAGGCGACGGGGAAGCTTTCTTT. This sequence encodes CASGLVIRLGGDGEAFF.

This clone was recorded once. This chain uses TRBV28 with TRBJ2-2; perhaps TRBD1 as D (6 bases). Trimming stripped 5 bases from V and 4 bases from J, with 17 bases between. This CDR3 comprises 16 residues. CDR1 and CDR2 from the germline V gene are MDHEN and SYDVKM. CDR3 nucleotide sequence: TGTGCCAGCAGTGCTTTCCCAGGGGCCCCCACCGGGGAGCTGTTTTTT. This encodes CASSAFPGAPTGELFF.

The chain combines TRBV29-1 with TRBJ2-5; 13 bases are shared with TRBD2. After removal of 7 bases from V and 2 bases from J, the junction contained 13 bases not matched to a gene. From germline, CDR1 is SQVTM and CDR2 ANQGSEA. The CDR3 spans 17 residues. DNA of the CDR3: TGCAGCGGTGAGCCTACACGGACTAGCGGGGGACAAGAGACCCAGTACTTC. It encodes CSGEPTRTSGGQETQYF.

The rearrangement joins TRBV6-6 to TRBJ1-1, with 8 bases lining up with TRBD1. Germline V gene data show CDR1 as MNHNY and CDR2 as SVGAGI (reference sequence). The V and J ends lost 5 bases and 5 bases, in that order; junction bases with no gene match: 7. The CDR3 runs 14 residues. DNA for the CDR3: TGTGCCAGCAGTCCCGGGACAGGAGAAACTGAAGCTTTCTTT. Protein: CASSPGTGETEAFF.

The rearrangement joins TRBV3-1 (or the pseudogene TRBV3-2) to TRBJ1-1; D not certain. The CDR3 is made up of 15 amino acids. Per the germline V gene, CDR1 is LGHDT and CDR2 is YNNKEL (reference sequence). V was trimmed by 2 bases and J by 1 base, leaving 11 bases between them. The CDR3 nucleotides read TGTGCCAGCAGCCAATCGGTAATCTCGAACACTGAAGCTTTCTTT. Translated: CASSQSVISNTEAFF.

The chain joins TRBV19 to TRBJ2-1, with 10 bases lining up with TRBD2. Germline V CDR1 and CDR2: LNHDA, SQIVND (reference sequence). The CDR3 runs to 15 residues. V dropped 6 bases and J dropped 8; count of bases not matched to a gene: 10. The CDR3 DNA follows: TGTGCCAGTAGATTGCTAGCGGGAGTAGTGGATGAGCAGTTCTTC. It yields the protein CASRLLAGVVDEQFF.